One sample yielded the 19 T cell receptor beta chains listed below, sequenced in a study of T-cell reconstitution after alpha-beta-depleted transplantation in children. For TCRbeta, the library was prepared with unique molecular identifiers. Via MiXCR, TCRdb re-called the PCR reads, giving one row per CDR3 protein. The sample has 150,000 to 200,000 distinct CDR3 sequences; roughly 6.5% are singletons. Sample: PBMCs, taken before TCRalphabeta/CD19-depleted stem cell transplant. These receptors all come from a girl under three years old with combined immunodeficiency, due to receive a stem cell transplant.

This clonotype was counted many times. This chain connects TRBV29-1 to TRBJ2-1; 7 bases agree with TRBD2. V was clipped by 0 bases and J by 8 bases; unmatched bases: 10. The CDR3 loop spans 15 amino acids. Germline CDR1 reads SQVTM; CDR2 reads ANQGSEA. The CDR3 here is CSVEEPGGFWDEQFF. The CDR3 nucleotides read TGCAGCGTTGAAGAACCCGGGGGGTTTTGGGATGAGCAGTTCTTC.

In this sample, this clonotype turned up many times. The gene calls are TRBV7-2 and TRBJ2-7; D possibly corresponds to TRBD1 (5 bases). This CDR3 has 12 residues. V lost 3 bases and J lost 4, with 7 bases in between. CDR1 and CDR2 from the germline V gene are SGHTA and FQGNSA. CDR3 nucleotide sequence: TGTGCCAGCAGCTTCCGACAGTACGAGCAGTACTTC. Protein: CASSFRQYEQYF.

This clonotype has a count of ten or more. This chain connects TRBV6-2 or TRBV6-3 to TRBJ2-1, with 8 positions matching TRBD2. V trimming: 6 bases; J trimming: 3 bases; junction bases outside the gene matches: 7. CDR1 is MNHEY and CDR2 is SVGEGT in the germline V gene. The CDR3 runs to 15 residues. The CDR3 DNA follows: TGTGCCAGCAGCTCAGCGGGGGCTATCTACAATGAGCAGTTCTTC. Protein: CASSSAGAIYNEQFF.

The table lists this clonotype with many counts. This chain joins TRBV6-2 or TRBV6-3 and TRBJ2-5; TRBD2 agrees at 11 bases. There are 15 residues in the CDR3. V gave up 6 bases and J gave up 2 bases; unmatched junction bases: 5. Germline V gene lookup returns CDR1 MNHEY and CDR2 SVGEGT. In nucleotides, the CDR3 is TGTGCCAGCAGACCTACTAGCGGGGGACAAGAGACCCAGTACTTC. Protein sequence: CASRPTSGGQETQYF.

This clonotype appeared many times. The V call is TRBV9, the J call TRBJ2-4, with TRBD2 matching over 8 bases. CDR1 is SGDLS, CDR2 YYNGEE, per germline. V trimming: 4 bases; J trimming: 5 bases; junction bases outside the gene matches: 8. The CDR3 runs 15 residues. The CDR3 DNA is TGTGCCAGCAGCCTTAGCGGGACTCCCCAAAACATTCAGTACTTC. It yields the protein CASSLSGTPQNIQYF.

This clonotype was detected many times. The gene calls are TRBV28 and TRBJ2-1; D is possibly TRBD1 (5 bases). Trimming took 7 bases from V and 3 from J, leaving 13 bases between them. Germline CDR1 reads MDHEN; CDR2 reads SYDVKM. This CDR3 is 14 amino acids long. The CDR3 protein is CASKWQGYYNEQFF. The CDR3 bases are TGTGCCAGCAAGTGGCAGGGATACTACAATGAGCAGTTCTTC.

This clonotype showed up many times. V gene TRBV3-1 combines with J gene TRBJ2-2, with 10 bases identical to TRBD2. Germline assignment: CDR1 LGHDT and CDR2 YNNKEL (reference sequence). Trimming at V came to 3 bases and at J to 5 bases, leaving 6 bases not matched to a gene. The CDR3 is 16 residues long. The DNA for the CDR3 is TGTGCCAGCAGCCAGAGTCCGGGACTAGCGACCGGGGAGCTGTTTTTT. Translated: CASSQSPGLATGELFF. Full variable domain (outside the CDR3, taken from reference TRBV3-1 and TRBJ2-2): DTAVSQTPKYLVTQMGNDKSIKCEQNLGHDTMYWYKQDSKKFLKIMFSYNNKELIINETVPNRFSPKSPDKAHLNLHINSLELGDSAVYFCASSQSPGLATGELFFGEGSRLTVL.

This clonotype has a count of ten or more. The chain links TRBV7-9 to TRBJ2-3; the D gene is possibly TRBD2 (6 bases). Germline V gives CDR1 SEHNR, CDR2 FQNEAQ (reference sequence). V lost 5 bases to trimming and J lost 7 bases, with 13 bases between them. The CDR3 extends over 13 amino acids. The CDR3: CASSAGLHYTQYF. The CDR3 DNA is TGTGCCAGCAGCGCGGGACTTCATTATACGCAGTATTTT.

This clonotype has at least ten counts. J is TRBJ2-3 and V is TRBV20-1; 12 positions match TRBD2. The CDR3 contains 16 residues. The V segment lost 5 bases and the J segment 3 bases; nucleotides outside the gene matches: 9. Germline V gene lookup returns CDR1 DFQATT and CDR2 SNEGSKA (reference sequence). Here the CDR3 reads CSAHKGLAGTTDTQYF. Here the CDR3 DNA reads TGCAGTGCTCACAAGGGACTAGCGGGCACAACAGATACGCAGTATTTT.

This clonotype showed up many times. CDR3 amino acids: CASSWAFGANEQYF. The CDR3 DNA follows: TGCGCCAGCAGCTGGGCCTTCGGGGCTAACGAGCAGTACTTC. The chain is built from TRBV5-1 and TRBJ2-7; D is perhaps TRBD1 or TRBD2 (5 bases each). CDR1 and CDR2 from the germline V gene are SGHRS and YFSETQ. Trimming shortened V by 3 bases and J by 5 bases, and 15 bases separated the two germline ends. The CDR3 is made up of 14 amino acids.

This clonotype was detected many times. The CDR3 DNA reads TGCAGCGTTGAGGACAGAGTTACCTACGAGCAGTACTTC. This translates into CSVEDRVTYEQYF. The V call is TRBV29-1, the J call TRBJ2-7, with D perhaps matching TRBD1 (6 bases). This CDR3 comprises 13 residues. Trimming left V 3 bases short and J 2 bases short, with 11 bases between. The germline gives CDR1 SQVTM, CDR2 ANQGSEA.

The chain is built from TRBV11-2 and TRBJ1-2; the match to TRBD1 covers 7 bases. After removal of 1 base from V and 2 bases from J, the junction contained 13 bases not matched to a gene. This CDR3 comprises 18 residues. CDR1 SGHAT and CDR2 FQNNGV come from the germline V gene. The CDR3 reads CASSLGHPKGAGNYGYTF. The CDR3 bases are TGTGCCAGCAGCTTAGGTCACCCTAAGGGGGCGGGCAACTATGGCTACACCTTC.

The V call is TRBV7-2, the J call TRBJ1-2, with 8 bases fitting TRBD1. This CDR3 is 14 amino acids long. Germline-derived CDR1 and CDR2 are SGHTA and FQGNSA. Unmatched junction bases numbered 6, after V lost 5 bases and J lost 4 bases. This CDR3 is CASSPGQGVYGYTF. For the CDR3, the DNA is TGTGCCAGCAGCCCCGGACAGGGCGTCTATGGCTACACCTTC.

In this sample, this clonotype turned up many times. The chain recombines TRBV18 with TRBJ2-7; 9 nucleotides line up with TRBD1. The trim removed 3 bases at V and 4 bases at J, leaving 4 bases unmatched. The germline CDR1 and CDR2 sequences are KGHSH and LQKENI. The CDR3 runs 14 residues. CDR3 amino acids: CASSPGQGIYEQYF. Written as DNA, the CDR3 is TGTGCCAGCTCACCGGGACAGGGTATTTACGAGCAGTACTTC.

Worth noting for this clonotype: This CDR3 fails to terminate in the conserved phenylalanine or tryptophan, so it likely reflects a read error. The CDR3 sequence is CSAWTTEQYY. The CDR3 DNA follows: TGCAGTGCTTGGACTACAGAGCAGTACTAC. The chain recombines TRBV20-1 with TRBJ2-7; TRBD2 might be the D (6 bases). V shed 5 bases and J shed 7 bases, with 9 bases lying between them. The CDR3 spans 10 residues. Germline-derived CDR1 and CDR2 are DFQATT and SNEGSKA (reference sequence).

This clonotype was seen a few times. V is TRBV7-8 and J is TRBJ2-1; 13 nucleotides align to TRBD2. Germline CDR1 reads SGHVS; CDR2 reads FQNEAQ. There are 18 residues in the CDR3. V trimming: 1 base; J trimming: 7 bases; junction bases outside the gene matches: 10. The CDR3 here is CASSLEGLLAGGRNEQFF. The CDR3 coding sequence is TGTGCCAGCAGCTTAGAGGGACTACTAGCGGGGGGGCGGAATGAGCAGTTCTTC.

This chain links TRBV29-1 with TRBJ1-2; 7 nucleotides agree with TRBD1. The CDR3 has 12 amino acids. The V gene end was trimmed by 3 bases and the J gene end by 5 bases; junction bases not matched to a gene: 3. Germline assignment: CDR1 SQVTM and CDR2 ANQGSEA. The CDR3 here is CSVEDRLYGYTF. CDR3 coding DNA: TGCAGCGTTGAGGACAGGTTGTATGGCTACACCTTC.

This clonotype was seen ten or more times. The CDR3 is CASSVGSGTQYF. The DNA for the CDR3 is TGTGCCAGCAGTGTCGGGAGTGGGACCCAGTACTTC. This chain joins TRBV28 and TRBJ2-5, with D possibly matching TRBD2 (6 bases). The CDR3 extends over 12 amino acids. Germline V gives CDR1 MDHEN, CDR2 SYDVKM. V lost 5 bases and J lost 7, with 11 bases in between.

This clonotype has at least ten counts. The CDR3 DNA is TGCAGTGCTAGAGAGACTAGGTCTGATACGCAGTATTTT. It encodes CSARETRSDTQYF. This chain uses TRBV20-1 with TRBJ2-3; tentative D call: TRBD2 (6 bases). The germline CDR1 and CDR2 sequences are DFQATT and SNEGSKA (reference sequence). The CDR3 is 13 amino acids. Trimming removed 0 bases at V and 6 bases at J, with 10 bases between.